This T cell receptor (beta chain) came from a study of blood T cell repertoires in COVID-19. Overall study context: Samples came from the United States, Italy and Spain, spanning acute and convalescent COVID-19.

This clone was picked up a small number of times. In the original processing: Nucleated cell counts were estimated from reference gene primer amplification. Assay used: immunoSEQ multiplex PCR; TCRdb lists only in-frame clones, some missing. V and J calls and clone size are those listed in that table; D and trimming were worked out from the DNA. Counted here are around 250,000 clones, over 80% occurring once; the ten biggest clones make up roughly 1.9%. V shed 4 bases, J shed 6 bases, and the junction held 15 bases outside the gene matches. The germline V gene encodes CDR1 SGHAT and CDR2 FQNNGV. This CDR3 is built from 18 residues.

The sequence was collected from a man between 25 and 39 years old who had recovered from COVID-19. The chain couples TRBV11-2 to TRBJ2-7, with 13 bases that match TRBD2. The sequencing sample was made of peripheral blood. This CDR3 is CASSSRLARLAGGSEQYF. The CDR3 region has the DNA TGTGCCAGCAGCTCACGACTCGCTCGACTAGCGGGGGGAAGCGAGCAGTACTTC.